The clone carrying this T cell receptor beta chain was found a few times. Its specificity is not known. The source of the sample is a study of cytomegalovirus exposure and HLA in healthy donors. On the study more broadly: Around 78 million unique TCR sequences came from HLA-typed donors in an early release. Study-level results: Most TCR sequences showed up rarely, but some public TCRs showed up in many donors. Highly shared sequence variants in one cluster were likely a sequencing artifact. In a later analysis, most CMV-associated TCR beta chains appeared HLA-restricted.

V was clipped by 5 bases and J by 3 bases, with 7 bases between them. The germline gives CDR1 MRHNA, CDR2 SNTAGT. This CDR3 contains 13 residues. PCR was performed using 60 Vbeta and 13 Jbeta primers. The repertoire was sequenced with immunoSEQ multiplex PCR; TCRdb's copy has only in-frame clones and lacks some. The sample shows nearly 200,000 clones, 70% to 80% of them seen only once. The V call is TRBV6-4, the J call TRBJ2-2; TRBD2 is a possible D gene (6 bases). Source material: PBMCs. The source of this sequence is a woman under 40 in good health and CMV-seropositive. The CDR3 DNA reads TGTGCCAGCAGTCCGGGAGACACCGGGGAGCTGTTTTTT. Translation gives CASSPGDTGELFF.